Below, 22 T cell receptor beta chains from the same sample are listed, as sequenced in a study of early T cells in non-severe SARS-CoV-2 infection. TCRdb reprocessed the 5' RACE reads via MiXCR and lists one record per CDR3 protein. The table records tens of thousands of distinct CDR3 sequences, roughly 8.7% of them present only once. The material sequenced was whole blood, taken at baseline. These receptors were obtained from an adult who was a healthcare worker with PCR-confirmed SARS-CoV-2 infection or an uninfected control (not recorded which).

Ten or more counts support this clonotype. This rearrangement joins TRBV5-4 to TRBJ2-7; 8 bases align to TRBD2. The CDR3 is 16 amino acids. The ends lost 4 bases at V and 2 bases at J; junction bases unmatched: 11. The germline V gene encodes CDR1 SGHNT and CDR2 YYREEE (reference sequence). CDR3 nucleotides: TGTGCCAGCAGCGCCGGGCCGGGACTAGAGACCTACGAGCAGTACTTC. Translated: CASSAGPGLETYEQYF. The complete variable domain, with remaining parts taken from reference TRBV5-4 and TRBJ2-7, reads ETGVTQSPTHLIKTRGQQVTLRCSSQSGHNTVSWYQQALGQGPQFIFQYYREEENGRGNFPPRFSGLQFPNYSSELNVNALELDDSALYLCASSAGPGLETYEQYFGPGTRLTVT.

This chain links TRBV20-1 with TRBJ2-4; 9 bases match TRBD2. Trimming at V came to 6 bases and at J to 6 bases, leaving 6 bases not matched to a gene. The length of the CDR3 is 13 residues. Germline V gives CDR1 DFQATT, CDR2 SNEGSKA (reference sequence). CDR3 sequence (DNA): TGCAGTGCGCCAGAGGGACTAGCAAACATTCAGTACTTC. It encodes CSAPEGLANIQYF.

The rearrangement joins TRBV18 to TRBJ1-6, with D perhaps matching TRBD1 (6 bases). With 3 bases removed from V and 11 bases from J, the gap between germline ends came to 20 bases. Per germline, CDR1 KGHSH and CDR2 LQKENI. The CDR3 length is 16 residues. CDR3 sequence (DNA): TGTGCCAGCTCACCGAGACAGGAGGGACTAGTTGCACCCCTCCACTTT. Protein: CASSPRQEGLVAPLHF.

This chain links TRBV20-1 with TRBJ1-2; no definite D call. Trimming left V 1 base short and J 7 bases short, with 16 bases between. In germline, CDR1 is DFQATT, CDR2 SNEGSKA (reference sequence). CDR3 length equals 14 residues. The DNA for the CDR3 is TGCAGTGCTAGAGTCCCAGATTTCTCAAGTGGCTACACCTTC. This translates into CSARVPDFSSGYTF.

This clonotype was detected ten times or more. This rearrangement joins TRBV7-2 to TRBJ2-5; 7 bases align to TRBD1. The CDR3 totals 15 residues. The germline CDR1 and CDR2 sequences are SGHTA and FQGNSA. V shed 4 bases and J 5 bases; nucleotides not matched to a gene: 10. Written as DNA, the CDR3 is TGTGCCAGCAGCTCCCGGACAGGATCGGGGGAGACCCAGTACTTC. Residues: CASSSRTGSGETQYF.

This chain connects TRBV6-2 or TRBV6-3 to TRBJ2-3; 8 bases match TRBD2. Per germline, CDR1 MNHEY and CDR2 SVGEGT. This CDR3 contains 17 residues. The trim removed 6 bases at V and 4 bases at J, leaving 15 bases unmatched. The CDR3 protein is CASSFTAERGFADTQYF. As DNA, the CDR3 is TGTGCCAGCAGCTTTACCGCCGAGCGGGGGTTCGCAGATACGCAGTATTTT.

This clonotype was counted only a few times. The chain couples TRBV30 to TRBJ2-7, with TRBD2 as a possible D gene (5 bases). V was clipped by 3 bases and J by 6 bases, with 9 bases between them. Germline-derived CDR1 and CDR2 are GTSNPN and SVGIG (reference sequence). This CDR3 is built from 11 residues. The CDR3 nucleotides read TGTGCCTGGAGAGGGAGCAGCGAGCAGTACTTC. Translating gives CAWRGSSEQYF.

In this sample, this clonotype turned up a few times. V is TRBV7-8 and J is TRBJ2-2; 7 positions match TRBD2. CDR1 and CDR2 (germline): SGHVS, FQNEAQ. CDR3 length equals 17 residues. Trimming cost V 4 bases and J 2 bases; bases outside gene matches: 10. This CDR3 is CASSSQIRDYNTGELFF. CDR3 DNA sequence: TGTGCCAGCAGCTCTCAGATCCGGGACTATAACACCGGGGAGCTGTTTTTT.

CDR3 residues: CASRNPGQGTGELFF. The CDR3 DNA sequence: TGTGCCAGCAGAAATCCGGGACAGGGGACCGGGGAGCTGTTTTTT. This sequence joins TRBV27 and TRBJ2-2, with 10 bases that match TRBD1. CDR3 length equals 15 residues. Trimming removed 6 bases from V and 5 bases from J; junction bases left unmatched: 6. Germline assignment: CDR1 MNHEY and CDR2 SMNVEV (reference sequence).

This clonotype was recorded a few times. The rearrangement joins TRBV7-2 to TRBJ2-2; TRBD1 might be the D (5 bases). Looked up from germline, CDR1 is SGHTA and CDR2 is FQGNSA. Trimming left V 0 bases short and J 4 bases short, with 12 bases between. The CDR3 totals 16 residues. The CDR3 spells CASSLAGTRVTGELFF. Here the CDR3 DNA reads TGTGCCAGCAGCTTAGCGGGAACCAGGGTCACCGGGGAGCTGTTTTTT.

This clonotype was found many times. The chain couples TRBV4-1 to TRBJ2-5; the D gene is possibly TRBD2 (7 bases). The V end was cut by 3 bases, the J end by 5 bases, with 22 bases between. The V gene's germline CDR1 is MGHRA and CDR2 YSYEKL. This CDR3 region has 17 residues. The CDR3 region has the DNA TGCGCCAGCAGCCAGCGGGGAGGGGGACTCCTACTGGAGACCCAGTACTTC. Its protein product is CASSQRGGGLLLETQYF.

Comment on this clonotype: A read error may produce the germline difference seen at one junction end. The chain combines TRBV20-1 with TRBJ2-7, with no clear D. From germline, CDR1 is DFQATT and CDR2 SNEGSKA (reference sequence). The CDR3 is made up of 11 amino acids. The CDR3 DNA follows: TGCAGTGCTGCCATCTCCCACGAGCAGTACTTC. It specifies CSAAISHEQYF.

This clonotype was seen only a few times. The gene calls are TRBV20-1 and TRBJ2-7, with TRBD2 identical over 9 bases. Germline CDR1 is DFQATT and CDR2 is SNEGSKA (reference sequence). The CDR3 has 13 residues. Trimming at V came to 3 bases and at J to 3 bases, leaving 3 bases not matched to a gene. The CDR3 region has the DNA TGCAGTGCTAGGCTAGCGGGACTCTACGAGCAGTACTTC. Translated: CSARLAGLYEQYF.

The V and J genes are TRBV7-2 and TRBJ2-7; 7 bases match TRBD2. CDR3 length: 14 amino acids. Germline V gene lookup returns CDR1 SGHTA and CDR2 FQGNSA. The CDR3 nucleotides are TGTGCAGCTCGCTACGGGGGGAGCTCCTACGAGCAGTACTTC. The encoded protein is CAARYGGSSYEQYF.

This clonotype was picked up many times. CDR3 loop: CASSLAPGMGTDTQYF. DNA for the CDR3: TGTGCCAGCAGCTTAGCACCGGGGATGGGCACAGATACGCAGTATTTT. The chain combines TRBV11-3 with TRBJ2-3; a possible D gene is TRBD2 (5 bases). Germline V gene lookup returns CDR1 SGHNT and CDR2 YENEEA. The CDR3 sequence is 16 residues long. V lost 1 base and J 1 base, leaving 12 bases between the germline ends.

A few counts support this clonotype. The gene calls are TRBV5-6 and TRBJ2-3; TRBD2 matches 7 bases. Germline CDR1 and CDR2: SGHDT and YYEEEE. Losses at the gene ends were 4 bases for V and 5 bases for J; bases not matched to a gene: 13. The CDR3 runs to 16 residues. The CDR3 here is CASSPPRGVAIDTQYF. CDR3 in DNA: TGTGCCAGCAGCCCGCCCCGGGGGGTTGCGATAGATACGCAGTATTTT.

The table lists this clonotype with a few counts. This chain connects TRBV29-1 to TRBJ1-1, with a possible D match to TRBD1 (5 bases). The CDR3 consists of 12 residues. V shed 7 bases and J shed 3 bases, with 12 bases lying between them. Germline V lookup: CDR1 SQVTM, CDR2 ANQGSEA. CDR3 sequence: CSGARRDTEAFF. The DNA of the CDR3 is TGCAGCGGGGCCCGCAGGGACACTGAAGCTTTCTTT.

This clonotype showed up many times. V and J are TRBV4-2 and TRBJ1-2; D gene unclear. V lost 0 bases and J lost 2, with 10 bases in between. Germline V gene data show CDR1 as LGHNA and CDR2 as YNFKEQ. CDR3 size: 15 residues. CDR3 region: CASSQDPDGNYGYTF. CDR3 nucleotide sequence: TGTGCCAGCAGCCAAGATCCGGACGGAAACTATGGCTACACCTTC.

This clonotype was observed at least ten times. CDR3 protein: CASSTGVAATYEQYF. In nucleotides, the CDR3 is TGTGCCAGCAGCACGGGGGTAGCGGCCACCTACGAGCAGTACTTC. The chain is built from TRBV3-1 and TRBJ2-7, with D tentatively TRBD2 (6 bases). Germline lookup yields CDR1 LGHDT and CDR2 YNNKEL (reference sequence). The CDR3 is 15 residues long. V gave up 5 bases and J gave up 2 bases, with 16 bases separating them.

There are many counts of this clonotype. V usage is TRBV28 and J usage is TRBJ2-7; D is ambiguous. V was shortened by 3 bases and J by 5 bases, with 5 bases between the two germline ends. This CDR3 has 11 amino acids. CDR1 MDHEN and CDR2 SYDVKM come from the germline V gene. The CDR3 bases are TGTGCCAGCAGTTTTTTCCACGAGCAGTACTTC. Its protein product is CASSFFHEQYF.

J is TRBJ2-3 and V is TRBV12-5; 9 bases are a match to TRBD2. V dropped 7 bases and J dropped 0; count of bases not matched to a gene: 8. The germline V gene encodes CDR1 LGHNT and CDR2 FRNRAP. There are 16 residues in the CDR3. The CDR3 region is CASASGTSPSTDTQYF. CDR3 bases: TGTGCTAGTGCCTCCGGGACTAGCCCTAGCACAGATACGCAGTATTTT.

This chain joins TRBV29-1 and TRBJ1-1, with TRBD1 matching 8 bases. Germline loops: CDR1 SQVTM, CDR2 ANQGSEA. V trimming: 4 bases; J trimming: 4 bases; junction bases outside the gene matches: 8. The CDR3 has 14 residues. In nucleotides, the CDR3 is TGCAGCGTTGGGGGCGGACAGGGCAGCACTGAAGCTTTCTTT. This translates into CSVGGGQGSTEAFF.